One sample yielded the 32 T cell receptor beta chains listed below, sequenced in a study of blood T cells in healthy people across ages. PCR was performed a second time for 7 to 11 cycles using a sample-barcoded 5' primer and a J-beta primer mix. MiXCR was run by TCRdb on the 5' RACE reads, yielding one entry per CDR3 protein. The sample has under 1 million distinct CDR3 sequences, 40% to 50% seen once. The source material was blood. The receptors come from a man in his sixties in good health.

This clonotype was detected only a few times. CDR3 amino acids: CASSNAGTGNQPQHF. The DNA for the CDR3 is TGTGCCAGCAGCAACGCCGGGACAGGGAATCAGCCCCAGCATTTT. The gene calls are TRBV27 and TRBJ1-5; 9 bases are shared with TRBD1. In germline, CDR1 is MNHEY, CDR2 SMNVEV (reference sequence). The CDR3 extends over 15 amino acids. Trimming removed 6 bases from V and 4 bases from J; junction bases left unmatched: 7.

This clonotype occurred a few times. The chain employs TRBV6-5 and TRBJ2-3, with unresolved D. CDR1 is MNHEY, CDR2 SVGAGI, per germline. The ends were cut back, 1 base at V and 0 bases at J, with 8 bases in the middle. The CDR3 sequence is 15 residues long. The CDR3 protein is CASSYLKHSTDTQYF. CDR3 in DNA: TGTGCCAGCAGTTACTTGAAACATAGCACAGATACGCAGTATTTT.

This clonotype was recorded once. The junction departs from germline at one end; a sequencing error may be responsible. The CDR3 region is CAGSLNTGQPEAFF. Here the CDR3 DNA reads TGCGCCGGCAGCTTAAATACGGGACAGCCAGAAGCTTTCTTT. This chain links TRBV5-1 with TRBJ1-1, with 7 bases that match TRBD1. Per germline, CDR1 SGHRS and CDR2 YFSETQ. The CDR3 extends over 14 amino acids.

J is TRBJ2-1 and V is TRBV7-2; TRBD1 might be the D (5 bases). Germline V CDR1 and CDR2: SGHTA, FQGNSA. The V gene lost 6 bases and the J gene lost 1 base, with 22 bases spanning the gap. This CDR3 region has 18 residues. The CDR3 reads CASSAQGRQSRSYNEQFF. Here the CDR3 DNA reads TGTGCCAGCAGTGCTCAGGGCCGTCAGAGCCGGTCCTACAATGAGCAGTTCTTC.

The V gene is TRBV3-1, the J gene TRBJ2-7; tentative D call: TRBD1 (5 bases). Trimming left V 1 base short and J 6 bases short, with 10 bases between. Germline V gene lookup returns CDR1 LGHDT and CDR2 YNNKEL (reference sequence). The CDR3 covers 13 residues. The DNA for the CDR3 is TGTGCCAGCAGCCAAGGCAGGGTGGTCGAGCAGTACTTC. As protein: CASSQGRVVEQYF.

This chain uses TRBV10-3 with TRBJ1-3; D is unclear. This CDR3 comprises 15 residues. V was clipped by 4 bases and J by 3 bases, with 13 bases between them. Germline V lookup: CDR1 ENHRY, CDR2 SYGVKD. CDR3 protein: CAISGGAGIGNTIYF. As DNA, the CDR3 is TGTGCCATCAGTGGGGGAGCGGGGATTGGAAACACCATATATTTT.

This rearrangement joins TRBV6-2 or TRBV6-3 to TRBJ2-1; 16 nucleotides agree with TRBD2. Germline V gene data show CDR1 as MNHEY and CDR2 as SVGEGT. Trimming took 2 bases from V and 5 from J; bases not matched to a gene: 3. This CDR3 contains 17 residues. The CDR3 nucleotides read TGTGCCAGCAGTTACGGGACTAGCGGGGGGGTAAACAATGAGCAGTTCTTC. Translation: CASSYGTSGGVNNEQFF.

CDR3 protein: CASSYDRGREKLFF. In DNA, the CDR3 is TGCGCCAGCAGCTACGACAGGGGTCGGGAAAAACTGTTTTTT. J is TRBJ1-4 and V is TRBV5-1, with 8 bases fitting TRBD1. After removal of 3 bases from V and 8 bases from J, the junction contained 6 bases not matched to a gene. This CDR3 is 14 amino acids long. Looked up from germline, CDR1 is SGHRS and CDR2 is YFSETQ.

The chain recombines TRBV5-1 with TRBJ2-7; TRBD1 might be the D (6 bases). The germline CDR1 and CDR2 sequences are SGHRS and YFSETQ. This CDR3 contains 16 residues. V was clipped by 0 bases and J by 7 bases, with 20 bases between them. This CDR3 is CASSLVGQFPYNEQYF. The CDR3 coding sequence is TGCGCCAGCAGCTTGGTGGGACAATTTCCGTACAATGAGCAGTACTTC. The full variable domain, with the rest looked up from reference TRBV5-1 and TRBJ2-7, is KAGVTQTPRYLIKTRGQQVTLSCSPISGHRSVSWYQQTPGQGLQFLFEYFSETQRNKGNFPGRFSGRQFSNSRSEMNVSTLELGDSALYLCASSLVGQFPYNEQYFGPGTRLTVT.

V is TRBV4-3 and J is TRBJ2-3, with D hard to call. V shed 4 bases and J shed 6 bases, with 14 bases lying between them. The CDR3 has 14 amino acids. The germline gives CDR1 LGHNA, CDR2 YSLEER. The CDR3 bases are TGCGCCAGCAGCCGAAGAGAAGCACTTGATACGCAGTATTTT. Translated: CASSRREALDTQYF.

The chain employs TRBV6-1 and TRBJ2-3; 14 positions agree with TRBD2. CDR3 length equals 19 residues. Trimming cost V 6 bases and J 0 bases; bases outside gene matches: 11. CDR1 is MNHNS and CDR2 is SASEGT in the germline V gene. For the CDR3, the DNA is TGTGCCAGCAGCGCTAGACTAGCGGGGGGGTCCTTCAGCACAGATACGCAGTATTTT. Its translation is CASSARLAGGSFSTDTQYF.

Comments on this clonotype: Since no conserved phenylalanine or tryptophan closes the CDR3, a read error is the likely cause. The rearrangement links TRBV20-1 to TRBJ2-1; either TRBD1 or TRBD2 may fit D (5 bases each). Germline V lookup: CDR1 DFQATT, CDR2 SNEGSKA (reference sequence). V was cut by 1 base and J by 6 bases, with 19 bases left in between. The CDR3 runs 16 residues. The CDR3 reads CSARGRAGTASNEQFY. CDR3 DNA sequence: TGCAGTGCTAGAGGAAGGGCCGGGACGGCGTCCAATGAGCAGTTCTAC.

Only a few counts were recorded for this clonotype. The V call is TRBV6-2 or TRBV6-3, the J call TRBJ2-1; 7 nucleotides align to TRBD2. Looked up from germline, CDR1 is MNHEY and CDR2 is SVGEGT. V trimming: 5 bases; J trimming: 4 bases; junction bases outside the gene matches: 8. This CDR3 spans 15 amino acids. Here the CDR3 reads CASSPRLAGYNEQFF. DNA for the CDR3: TGTGCCAGCAGTCCCCGACTAGCTGGGTACAATGAGCAGTTCTTC.

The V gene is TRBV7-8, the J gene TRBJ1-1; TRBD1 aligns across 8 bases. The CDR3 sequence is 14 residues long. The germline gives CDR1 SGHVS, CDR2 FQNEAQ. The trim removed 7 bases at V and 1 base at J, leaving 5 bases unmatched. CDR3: CASNVGQANTEAFF. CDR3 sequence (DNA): TGTGCCAGCAACGTGGGACAGGCGAACACTGAAGCTTTCTTT. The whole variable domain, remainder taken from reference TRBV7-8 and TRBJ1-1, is GAGVSQSPRYKVAKRGQDVALRCDPISGHVSLFWYQQALGQGPEFLTYFQNEAQLDKSGLPSDRFFAERPEGSVSTLKIQRTQQEDSAVYLCASNVGQANTEAFFGQGTRLTVV.

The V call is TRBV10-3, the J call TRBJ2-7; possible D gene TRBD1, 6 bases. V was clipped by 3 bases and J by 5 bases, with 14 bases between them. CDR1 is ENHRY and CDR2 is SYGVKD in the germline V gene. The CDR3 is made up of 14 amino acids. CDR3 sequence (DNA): TGTGCCATCAGTGAAAACAGGGCCTTAGACGAGCAGTACTTC. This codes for CAISENRALDEQYF.

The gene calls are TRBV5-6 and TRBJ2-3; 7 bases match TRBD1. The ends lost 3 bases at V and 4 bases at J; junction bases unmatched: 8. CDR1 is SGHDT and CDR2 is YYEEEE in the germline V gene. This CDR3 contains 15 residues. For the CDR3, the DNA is TGTGCCAGCAGCTCTGGACAGGTTCGAGCAGATACGCAGTATTTT. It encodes CASSSGQVRADTQYF. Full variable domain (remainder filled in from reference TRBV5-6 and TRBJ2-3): DAGVTQSPTHLIKTRGQQVTLRCSPKSGHDTVSWYQQALGQGPQFIFQYYEEEERQRGNFPDRFSGHQFPNYSSELNVNALLLGDSALYLCASSSGQVRADTQYFGPGTRLTVL.

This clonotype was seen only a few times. The CDR3 coding sequence is TGTGCCAGCAGCGACAACCGGGACAGAAACTACGAGCAGTACTTC. This codes for CASSDNRDRNYEQYF. The chain joins TRBV12-3 or TRBV12-4 to TRBJ2-7; the match to TRBD1 covers 7 bases. The V gene end was trimmed by 6 bases and the J gene end by 3 bases; junction bases not matched to a gene: 11. The CDR3 length is 15 residues.

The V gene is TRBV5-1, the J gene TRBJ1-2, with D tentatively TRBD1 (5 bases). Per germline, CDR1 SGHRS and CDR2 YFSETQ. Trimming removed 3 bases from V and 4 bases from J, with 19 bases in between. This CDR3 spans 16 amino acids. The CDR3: CASSWGGRGRGYGYTF. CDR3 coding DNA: TGCGCCAGCAGCTGGGGGGGACGGGGACGAGGCTATGGCTACACCTTC.

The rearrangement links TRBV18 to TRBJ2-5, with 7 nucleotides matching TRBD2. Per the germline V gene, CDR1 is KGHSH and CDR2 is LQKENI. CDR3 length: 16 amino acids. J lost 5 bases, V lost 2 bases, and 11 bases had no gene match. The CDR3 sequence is CASSPGAGTTRETQYF. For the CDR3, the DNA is TGTGCCAGCTCACCAGGAGCGGGGACGACGCGGGAGACCCAGTACTTC.

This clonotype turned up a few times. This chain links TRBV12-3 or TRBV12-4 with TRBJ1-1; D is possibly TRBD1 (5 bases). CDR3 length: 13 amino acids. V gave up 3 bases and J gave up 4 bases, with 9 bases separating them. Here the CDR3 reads CASSLGVVTEAFF. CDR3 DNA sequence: TGTGCCAGCAGTTTGGGGGTGGTCACTGAAGCTTTCTTT.

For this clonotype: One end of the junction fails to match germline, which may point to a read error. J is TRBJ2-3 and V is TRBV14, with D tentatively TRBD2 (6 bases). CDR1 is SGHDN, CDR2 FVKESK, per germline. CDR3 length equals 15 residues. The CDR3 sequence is CASGQGLRGLDTQYF. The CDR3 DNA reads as TGTGCCAGCGGCCAAGGTTTGCGGGGTCTAGATACGCAGTATTTT. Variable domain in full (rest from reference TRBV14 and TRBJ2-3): EAGVTQFPSHSVIEKGQTVTLRCDPISGHDNLYWYRRVMGKEIKFLLHFVKESKQDESGMPNNRFLAERTGGTYSTLKVQPAELEDSGVYFCASGQGLRGLDTQYFGPGTRLTVL.

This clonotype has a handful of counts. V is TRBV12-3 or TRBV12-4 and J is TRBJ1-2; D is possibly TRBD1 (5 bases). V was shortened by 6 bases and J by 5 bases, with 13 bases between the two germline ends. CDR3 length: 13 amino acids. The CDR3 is CASSPLGGYGYTF. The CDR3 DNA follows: TGTGCCAGCAGCCCCCTGGGGGGGTATGGCTACACCTTC.

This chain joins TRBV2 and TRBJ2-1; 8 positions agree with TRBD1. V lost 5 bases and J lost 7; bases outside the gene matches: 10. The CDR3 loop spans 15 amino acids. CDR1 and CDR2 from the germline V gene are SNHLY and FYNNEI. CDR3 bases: TGTGCCAGCAGTCGGGACAGGCTAGGTTTGAATGAGCAGTTCTTC. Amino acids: CASSRDRLGLNEQFF.

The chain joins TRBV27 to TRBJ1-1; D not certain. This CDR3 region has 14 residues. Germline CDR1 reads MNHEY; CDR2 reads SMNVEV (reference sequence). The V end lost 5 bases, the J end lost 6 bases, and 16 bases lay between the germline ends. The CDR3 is CASSVAASTAEAFF. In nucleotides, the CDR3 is TGTGCCAGCAGTGTCGCCGCTAGTACGGCTGAAGCTTTCTTT.

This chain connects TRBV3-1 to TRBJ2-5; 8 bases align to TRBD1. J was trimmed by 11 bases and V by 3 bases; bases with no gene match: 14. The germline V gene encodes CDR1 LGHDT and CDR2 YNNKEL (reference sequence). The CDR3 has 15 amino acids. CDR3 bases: TGTGCCAGCAGCCAGACAGGGGTGATATATAATGAGCAGTACTTC. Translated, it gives CASSQTGVIYNEQYF.

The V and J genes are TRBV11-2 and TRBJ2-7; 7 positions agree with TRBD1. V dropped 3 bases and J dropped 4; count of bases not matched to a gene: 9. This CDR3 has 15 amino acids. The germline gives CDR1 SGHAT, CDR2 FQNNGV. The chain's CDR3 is CASSLTAGTEYEQYF. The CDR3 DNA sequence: TGTGCCAGCAGCTTGACCGCCGGGACAGAGTACGAGCAGTACTTC. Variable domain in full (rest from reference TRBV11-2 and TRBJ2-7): EAGVAQSPRYKIIEKRQSVAFWCNPISGHATLYWYQQILGQGPKLLIQFQNNGVVDDSQLPKDRFSAERLKGVDSTLKIQPAKLEDSAVYLCASSLTAGTEYEQYFGPGTRLTVT.

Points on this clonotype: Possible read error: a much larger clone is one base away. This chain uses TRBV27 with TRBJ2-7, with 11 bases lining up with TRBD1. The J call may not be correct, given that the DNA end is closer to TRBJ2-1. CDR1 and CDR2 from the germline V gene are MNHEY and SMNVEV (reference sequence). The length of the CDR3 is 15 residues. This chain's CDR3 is CASSSWDRGASEQFF. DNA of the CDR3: TGTGCCAGCAGTAGCTGGGACAGGGGGGCTAGTGAGCAGTTCTTC.

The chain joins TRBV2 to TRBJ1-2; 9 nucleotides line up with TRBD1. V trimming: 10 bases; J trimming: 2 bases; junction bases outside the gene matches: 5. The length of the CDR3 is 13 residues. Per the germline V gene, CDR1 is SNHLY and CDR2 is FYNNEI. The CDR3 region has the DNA TGTGCCACTAGGACAGGGGCCAACTATGGCTACACCTTC. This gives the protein CATRTGANYGYTF.

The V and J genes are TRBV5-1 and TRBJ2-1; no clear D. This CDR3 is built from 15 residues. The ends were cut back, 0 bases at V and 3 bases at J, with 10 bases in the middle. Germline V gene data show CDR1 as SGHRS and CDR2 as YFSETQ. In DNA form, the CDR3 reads TGCGCCAGCAGCTTGGAAGGTTTTGGCTACAATGAGCAGTTCTTC. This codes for CASSLEGFGYNEQFF.

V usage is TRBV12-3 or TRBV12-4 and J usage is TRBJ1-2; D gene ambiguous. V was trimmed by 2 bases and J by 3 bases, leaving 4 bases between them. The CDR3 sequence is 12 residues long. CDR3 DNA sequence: TGTGCCAGCAGTTTACGGGACTATGGCTACACCTTC. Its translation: CASSLRDYGYTF.

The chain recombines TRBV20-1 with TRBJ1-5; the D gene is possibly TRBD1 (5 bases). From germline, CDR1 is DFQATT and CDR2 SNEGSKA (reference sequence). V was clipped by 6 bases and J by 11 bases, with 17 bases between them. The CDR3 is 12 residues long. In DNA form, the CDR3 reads TGCAGTGCCCGGACACGCTTTGGGGCCCAGCATTTT. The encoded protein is CSARTRFGAQHF.

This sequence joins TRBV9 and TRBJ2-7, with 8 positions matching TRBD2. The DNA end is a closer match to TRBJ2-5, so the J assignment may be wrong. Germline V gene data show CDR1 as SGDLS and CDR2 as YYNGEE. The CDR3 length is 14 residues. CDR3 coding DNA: TGTGCCAGCAGCCCGGGGGGGGCCTCGGTGACCCAGTACTTC. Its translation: CASSPGGASVTQYF.